Described below is a single T cell receptor (beta chain) sequence and its context. Only a few counts were recorded for this clone. Its antigen has not been determined. The sample holds no much larger clone one base away, and base qualities are not on file. V ends up 0 bases short and J 10 bases short, with an unmatched junction base count of 8. Sequences SGHRS (CDR1) and YFSETQ (CDR2) are obtained from the germline V gene. The CDR3, cysteine through phenylalanine, is 15 amino acids long. Kept here is only the CDR3 DNA, which spans 45 bases and is read in frame from base 1. The immunoSEQ Assay was the method used to sequence TCRbeta CDR3 regions. After extraction, genomic DNA underwent amplification by bias-controlled multiplex PCR, followed by high-throughput sequencing. For the original study's pipeline: To quantify the absolute abundance of each unique TCRbeta CDR3 region, sequences were collapsed and filtered. T cell fraction was estimated by normalizing TCRbeta template counts to usable DNA, which was measured by amplifying reference genes present in all nucleated cells. Repertoire TCRs were annotated as SARS-CoV-2-specific when V gene, CDR3 amino acid sequence and J gene were exactly matched to a known reactive TCR set. The reference SARS-CoV-2 TCR set was derived from MIRA and filtered for enrichment in COVID-19-positive ImmuneCODE repertoires, a step that removed public or cross-reactive TCRs. Based on the MIRA antigens, annotated TCRs were further analysed at the level of specific ORF or position within ORF. Breadth was defined as annotated unique rearrangements over total unique productive rearrangements; depth was the summed frequency of those rearrangements. Two-sided Wilcoxon rank-sum tests were used to compare TCR breadth between groups. TCRdb re-hosts the immuneACCESS table, in-frame sequences only. Its copies lack some clones; in the studies checked, an unresolved V gene accounts for under half of them, and the cause for the rest is not known. Clone size and the V and J calls come from that table; the DNA yielded D and trimming. Counted in this sample were roughly 700,000 clones; roughly 90% of them appeared once. The ten largest make up over 1.3% of the sample.

These data come from a study of Ad26.COV2.S vaccination and SARS-CoV-2 variants (dated by TCRdb to the early 2020s). Study-level background: Vaccine-arm donors were drawn from COV1001, a multicentre, randomized, double-blind, placebo-controlled phase I-IIa trial of Ad26.COV2.S in healthy adults. The TCR-sequenced set comprised about 32 samples: 19 Ad26.COV2.S vaccine recipients, 5 placebo recipients and 8 SARS-CoV-2 convalescent individuals. Blinding of investigators to trial group allocation was maintained during experiments and outcome assessment. Participants in the trial were split at random into five groups of five each, receiving low-dose or high-dose Ad26.COV2.S once or twice, or else placebo on both occasions. Dosing of Ad26.COV2.S was intramuscular, at either 5x10^10 or 1x10^11 viral particles, delivered as one shot or as two shots spaced 56 days apart. TCRbeta repertoire sequencing served as the tool for gauging how specific and how broad the SARS-CoV-2-reactive T cell receptors were following Ad26.COV2.S vaccination.

The paper as a whole reports these results and caveats: Vaccine and placebo recipients had similar non-spike TCR breadth, a finding consistent with the vaccine containing only spike. After vaccination, spike-specific CD8+ and CD4+ T cell responses were reported to show substantial breadth. The authors noted that total T cell responses may have been underestimated by the TCR breadth and depth analyses. Comparing responses between vaccine doses or regimens was not something the study was powered to do. Ad26.COV2.S recipients had higher spike-specific TCR breadth than placebo recipients (P = 0.0014).

This specimen's treatment or condition label, per the study, means: around 19 received Ad26.COV2.S at low or high dose, single or two shots; 5 received placebo; per-sample allocation not given. Repertoires of vaccine and placebo recipients were sequenced from samples taken on day 63 after the first injection. In Cohort 1b, about 27 adults aged 18-55 years were enrolled at a single site in Boston, USA, between 29 July and 7 August 2020. As a vaccine, Ad26.COV2.S was a replication-incompetent adenovirus type 26 vector that expressed a prefusion-stabilized SARS-CoV-2 spike protein derived from the original Wuhan strain.

This sample comprised peripheral blood, obtained in a trial of Ad26.COV2.S vaccine versus placebo. Recombination linked TRBV5-1 to TRBJ2-1; TRBD1 fits 9 bases in the junction. The sequence was collected from a person between 18 and 59 years old who received the Ad26.COV2.S COVID-19 vaccine or a placebo. The CDR3 is CASSLAGQGVGEQFF. The DNA reads TGCGCCAGCAGCTTGGCGGGACAGGGCGTAGGGGAGCAGTTCTTC.